One and the same sample provided the 22 T cell receptor beta chains below, sequenced in a study of beta chain features in type 1 diabetes. Of the isolated RNA, all was reverse transcribed, and so the sequenced material was expressed TCRB transcripts. Assay: immunoSEQ multiplex PCR; the TCRdb copy retains only in-frame clones and omits some. This sample has around 330,000 clones, with 11% found just once. The sequenced material came from naive CD4+ T cells from blood. The receptor set was obtained from a woman in her 30s in good health.

The V call is TRBV6-1, the J call TRBJ2-7; TRBD2 is a possible D gene (7 bases). The germline gives CDR1 MNHNS, CDR2 SASEGT. CDR3 size: 12 residues. V was shortened by 2 bases and J by 6 bases, with 8 bases between the two germline ends. Here the CDR3 reads CASSERGGEQYF. In DNA form, the CDR3 reads TGTGCCAGCAGTGAAAGGGGGGGCGAGCAGTACTTC.

The chain combines TRBV7-2 with TRBJ2-7, with a weak D call TRBD2 (5 bases). The ends were cut back, 3 bases at V and 1 base at J, with 7 bases in the middle. CDR3 length: 13 amino acids. Germline V CDR1 and CDR2: SGHTA, FQGNSA. CDR3 region: CASSFGESYEQYF. For the CDR3, the DNA is TGTGCCAGCAGCTTTGGGGAGTCCTACGAGCAGTACTTC.

The chain is built from TRBV15 and TRBJ2-7, with 7 positions matching TRBD1. Germline V gene lookup returns CDR1 LNHNV and CDR2 YYDKDF (reference sequence). Trimming cost V 0 bases and J 6 bases; bases outside gene matches: 11. The CDR3 has 16 amino acids. The CDR3 bases are TGTGCCACCAGCAGAGAACAGGGGCCCCCCCCGGGCGAGCAGTACTTC. Translation gives CATSREQGPPPGEQYF.

The chain recombines TRBV15 with TRBJ2-7; D is uncertain. V lost 0 bases and J lost 1, with 7 bases in between. This CDR3 comprises 14 residues. Germline values: CDR1 LNHNV, CDR2 YYDKDF (reference sequence). Here the CDR3 reads CATSRDAGSYEQYF. As DNA, the CDR3 is TGTGCCACCAGCAGAGATGCAGGATCCTACGAGCAGTACTTC.

The V and J genes are TRBV4-2 and TRBJ2-1; 8 nucleotides match TRBD2. V shed 4 bases, J shed 1 base, and the junction held 6 bases outside the gene matches. Per germline, CDR1 LGHNA and CDR2 YNFKEQ. The CDR3 is 16 residues long. Here the CDR3 DNA reads TGTGCCAGCAGCCGCCAGATAGCGGGGTCCTACAATGAGCAGTTCTTC. Translated, it gives CASSRQIAGSYNEQFF.

This clone was counted between two and nine times. CDR3 residues: CASRFGRGGPDTQYF. CDR3 DNA: TGTGCAAGTCGCTTTGGGCGGGGAGGCCCAGATACGCAGTATTTT. V is TRBV12-2 and J is TRBJ2-3; the DNA was not compared with TRBD2, the D call given in the table. TRBV12-2 is given as a pseudogene. The CDR3 contains 15 residues.

The chain recombines TRBV30 with TRBJ2-7, with TRBD2 matching 12 bases. V was clipped by 3 bases and J by 7 bases; unmatched bases: 10. This CDR3 is 15 amino acids long. Germline V gene data show CDR1 as GTSNPN and CDR2 as SVGIG (reference sequence). CDR3 region: CAWSGLTSGSKEQYF. The CDR3 DNA reads TGTGCCTGGAGCGGACTGACTAGCGGGAGTAAGGAGCAGTACTTC.

The rearrangement links TRBV7-8 to TRBJ1-2; TRBD1 is a possible D gene (5 bases). V lost 5 bases, J lost 4 bases, and 8 bases lay in between. This CDR3 is 12 amino acids long. The germline V gene has CDR1 SGHVS and CDR2 FQNEAQ. Written as DNA, the CDR3 is TGTGCCAGCAGCCTGACAGCCTATGGCTACACCTTC. Translated, it gives CASSLTAYGYTF.

The chain couples TRBV5-4 to TRBJ2-6, with TRBD1 identical over 7 bases. Germline lookup yields CDR1 SGHNT and CDR2 YYREEE (reference sequence). With V trimmed by 3 bases and J by 4 bases, 10 bases remained unmatched. The CDR3 runs 17 residues. The CDR3 is CASSWGATGLGANVLTF. The CDR3 DNA reads as TGTGCCAGCAGCTGGGGCGCGACAGGGCTCGGGGCCAACGTCCTGACTTTC.

This clone showed up just a few times. The same CDR3 can be traced to other DNA sequences in this sample. The chain is built from TRBV7-3 and TRBJ2-1, with D perhaps matching TRBD2 (6 bases). The V and J ends lost 1 base and 4 bases respectively, with 11 bases between them. CDR3 length: 15 amino acids. Germline V gene data show CDR1 as SGHTA and CDR2 as FQGTGA. The CDR3 DNA reads TGTGCCAGCAGCTTAAAATTAGCGGAGTACAATGAGCAGTTCTTC. Residues: CASSLKLAEYNEQFF.

The gene calls are TRBV28 and TRBJ1-1; 8 bases map to TRBD1. The V gene's germline CDR1 is MDHEN and CDR2 SYDVKM. V lost 7 bases and J lost 1; bases outside the gene matches: 5. The CDR3 sequence is 14 residues long. CDR3 protein: CASISGQGNTEAFF. CDR3 sequence (DNA): TGTGCCAGCATCTCCGGACAGGGGAACACTGAAGCTTTCTTT.

This clone was counted only a few times. The V gene is TRBV7-2, the J gene TRBJ2-5, with 7 bases matching TRBD2. Germline lookup yields CDR1 SGHTA and CDR2 FQGNSA. The CDR3 covers 16 residues. With 4 bases clipped from V and 5 bases from J, the junction kept 13 bases outside the gene matches. CDR3 nucleotides: TGTGCCAGCAGCTCCGAGGGAGGGAGTAATTGGGAGACCCAGTACTTC. This encodes CASSSEGGSNWETQYF.

The V gene is TRBV2, the J gene TRBJ1-1; possible D gene TRBD1, 5 bases. The germline V gene has CDR1 SNHLY and CDR2 FYNNEI. The CDR3 has 13 amino acids. V shed 7 bases and J shed 3 bases, with 12 bases lying between them. The CDR3 DNA follows: TGTGCCAGCATGGCGGGGCGAGACACTGAAGCTTTCTTT. It translates to CASMAGRDTEAFF.

This rearrangement joins TRBV5-1 to TRBJ2-1; 9 bases are a match to TRBD2. The ends lost 1 base at V and 4 bases at J; junction bases unmatched: 3. Germline values: CDR1 SGHRS, CDR2 YFSETQ. The CDR3 spans 15 residues. The CDR3 nucleotides read TGCGCCAGCAGCTTGCGGCTAGCGGGATACAATGAGCAGTTCTTC. Protein product: CASSLRLAGYNEQFF.

The chain recombines TRBV5-1 with TRBJ2-3; the match to TRBD1 covers 7 bases. Germline V CDR1 and CDR2: SGHRS, YFSETQ. The CDR3 is made up of 17 amino acids. Trimming cost V 1 base and J 0 bases; bases outside gene matches: 8. This CDR3 reads CASSLYWDRASTDTQYF. The CDR3, as DNA: TGCGCCAGCAGCTTGTATTGGGACAGAGCTAGCACAGATACGCAGTATTTT.

This clone showed up just a few times. The genes are TRBV28 and TRBJ1-2, with 7 bases fitting TRBD1. The CDR3 has 14 residues. V was pared by 6 bases and J by 4 bases, with 8 bases of the junction left unmatched. Germline-derived CDR1 and CDR2 are MDHEN and SYDVKM. This CDR3 is CASSRDSTLYGYTF. The CDR3 nucleotides read TGTGCCAGCAGCAGGGACAGTACCCTCTATGGCTACACCTTC.

The V gene is TRBV4-3, the J gene TRBJ1-2, with 8 bases lining up with TRBD1. The CDR3 contains 15 residues. Trimming cost V 3 bases and J 2 bases; bases outside gene matches: 5. CDR1 is LGHNA, CDR2 YSLEER, per germline. The CDR3 reads CASSHGQGWNYGYTF. For the CDR3, the DNA is TGCGCCAGCAGCCACGGACAGGGCTGGAACTATGGCTACACCTTC.

This clone was counted between two and nine times. V and J are TRBV7-2 and TRBJ1-5, with 8 bases aligning to TRBD1. V was clipped by 0 bases and J by 7 bases; unmatched bases: 5. The CDR3 length is 15 residues. CDR1 is SGHTA, CDR2 FQGNSA, per germline. In nucleotides, the CDR3 is TGTGCCAGCAGCTTAGCCCCCACAGGGGGGCAGCCCCAGCATTTT. Amino acid sequence: CASSLAPTGGQPQHF.

This clone was recorded a few times. The chain has TRBV2 and TRBJ2-2; 7 nucleotides line up with TRBD1. V shed 2 bases and J 8 bases; nucleotides not matched to a gene: 8. The CDR3 has 15 residues. Germline V lookup: CDR1 SNHLY, CDR2 FYNNEI. DNA for the CDR3: TGTGCCAGCAGTGAATTTACCAGGGGGAGTGGGGAGCTGTTTTTT. Amino acid sequence: CASSEFTRGSGELFF.

CDR3 protein: CASSPQQGTEAFF. Written as DNA, the CDR3 is TGTGCCAGTAGTCCCCAACAGGGAACTGAAGCTTTCTTT. The J gene is TRBJ1-1, the V gene TRBV19; possible D gene TRBD1, 6 bases. The CDR3 is 13 residues long. Trimming removed 5 bases at V and 5 bases at J, with 12 bases between. Germline loops: CDR1 LNHDA, CDR2 SQIVND (reference sequence).

This clone has only a few counts. The chain couples TRBV7-3 to TRBJ2-3, with 13 nucleotides matching TRBD2. The CDR3 is made up of 12 amino acids. Germline CDR1 SGHTA, CDR2 FQGTGA. The CDR3 DNA reads as TGTGCATCGGGACTAGCGGGATCCGCGCAGTATTTT. Translating gives CASGLAGSAQYF. Full variable domain (missing parts from reference TRBV7-3 and TRBJ2-3): GAGVSQTPSNKVTEKGKYVELRCDPISGHTALYWYRQSLGQGPEFLIYFQGTGAADDSGLPNDRFFAVRPEGSVSTLKIQRTERGDSAVYLCASGLAGSAQYFGPGTRLTVL.

This clone showed up just a few times. The chain uses TRBV7-6 and TRBJ2-2; the match to TRBD2 covers 9 bases. The CDR3 has 16 residues. V lost 3 bases to trimming and J lost 4 bases; unmatched junction nucleotides: 6. CDR1 SGHVS and CDR2 FNYEAQ come from the germline V gene. The CDR3 loop is CASSFIASGITGELFF. The CDR3 DNA reads as TGTGCCAGCAGCTTCATTGCTAGCGGGATCACCGGGGAGCTGTTTTTT.